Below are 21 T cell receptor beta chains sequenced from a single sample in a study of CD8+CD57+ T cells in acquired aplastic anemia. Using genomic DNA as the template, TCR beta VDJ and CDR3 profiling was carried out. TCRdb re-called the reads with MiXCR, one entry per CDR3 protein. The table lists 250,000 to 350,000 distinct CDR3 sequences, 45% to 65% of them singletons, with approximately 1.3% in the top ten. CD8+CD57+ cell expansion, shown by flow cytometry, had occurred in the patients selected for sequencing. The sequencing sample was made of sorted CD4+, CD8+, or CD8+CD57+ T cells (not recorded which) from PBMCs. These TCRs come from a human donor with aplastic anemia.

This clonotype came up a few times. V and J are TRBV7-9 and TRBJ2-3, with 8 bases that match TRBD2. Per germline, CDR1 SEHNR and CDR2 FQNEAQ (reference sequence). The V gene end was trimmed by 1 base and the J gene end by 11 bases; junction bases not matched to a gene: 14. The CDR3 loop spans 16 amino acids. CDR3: CASSLGAGASYNEQYF. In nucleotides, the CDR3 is TGTGCCAGCAGCTTAGGAGCGGGGGCCTCCTACAATGAGCAGTATTTT.

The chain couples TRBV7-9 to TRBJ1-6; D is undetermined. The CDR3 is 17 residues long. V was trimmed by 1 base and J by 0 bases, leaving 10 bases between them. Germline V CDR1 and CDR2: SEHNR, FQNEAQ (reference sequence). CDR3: CASSLEWRSSYNSPLHF. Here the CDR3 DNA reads TGTGCCAGCAGCTTAGAATGGAGGAGCTCCTATAATTCACCCCTCCACTTT.

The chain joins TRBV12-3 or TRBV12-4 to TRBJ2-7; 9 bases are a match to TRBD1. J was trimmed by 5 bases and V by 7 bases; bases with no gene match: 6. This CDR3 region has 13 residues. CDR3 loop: CASNEQGADEQYF. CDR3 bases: TGTGCCAGCAACGAACAGGGGGCCGACGAGCAGTACTTC.

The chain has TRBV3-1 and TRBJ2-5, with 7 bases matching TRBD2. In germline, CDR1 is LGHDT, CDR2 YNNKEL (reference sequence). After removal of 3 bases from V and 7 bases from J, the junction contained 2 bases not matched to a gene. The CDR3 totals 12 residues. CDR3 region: CASSHGEGTQYF. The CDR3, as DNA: TGTGCCAGCAGCCACGGGGAGGGGACCCAGTACTTC.

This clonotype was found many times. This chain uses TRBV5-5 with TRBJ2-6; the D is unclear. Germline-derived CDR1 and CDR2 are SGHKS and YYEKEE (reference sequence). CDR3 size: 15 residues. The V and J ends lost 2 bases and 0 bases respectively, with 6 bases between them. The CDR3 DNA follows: TGTGCCAGCAGCTTCGGAGACTCTGGGGCCAACGTCCTGACTTTC. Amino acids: CASSFGDSGANVLTF.

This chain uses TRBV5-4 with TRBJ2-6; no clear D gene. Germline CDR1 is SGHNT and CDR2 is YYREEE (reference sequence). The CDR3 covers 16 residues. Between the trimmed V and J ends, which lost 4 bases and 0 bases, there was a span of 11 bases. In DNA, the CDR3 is TGTGCCAGCAGCCCGGTGGACCGCTCTGGGGCCAACGTCCTGACTTTC. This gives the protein CASSPVDRSGANVLTF.

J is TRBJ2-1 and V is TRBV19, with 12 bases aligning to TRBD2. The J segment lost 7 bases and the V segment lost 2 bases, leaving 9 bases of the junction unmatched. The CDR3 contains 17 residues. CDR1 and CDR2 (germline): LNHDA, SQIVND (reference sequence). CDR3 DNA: TGTGCCAGTAGTATATGGCTAGCGGGAGGGCCGAGGAATGAGCAGTTCTTC. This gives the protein CASSIWLAGGPRNEQFF.

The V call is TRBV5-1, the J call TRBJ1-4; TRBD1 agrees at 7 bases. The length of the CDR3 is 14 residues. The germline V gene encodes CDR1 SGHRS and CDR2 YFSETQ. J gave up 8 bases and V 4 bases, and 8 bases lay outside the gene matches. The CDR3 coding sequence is TGCGCCAGCAGCGTGACAGGGTACGGGGAAAAACTGTTTTTT. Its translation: CASSVTGYGEKLFF.

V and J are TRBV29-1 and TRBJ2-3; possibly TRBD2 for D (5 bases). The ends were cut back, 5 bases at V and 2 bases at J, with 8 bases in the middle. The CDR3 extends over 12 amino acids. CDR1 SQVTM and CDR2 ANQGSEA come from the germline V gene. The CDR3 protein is CSVPDYTDTQYF. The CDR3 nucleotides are TGCAGCGTTCCTGACTACACAGATACGCAGTATTTT.

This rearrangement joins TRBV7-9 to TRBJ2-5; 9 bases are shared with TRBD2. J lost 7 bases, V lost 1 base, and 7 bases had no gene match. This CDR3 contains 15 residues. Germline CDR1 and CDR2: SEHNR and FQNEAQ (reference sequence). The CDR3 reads CASSLEGTSLATQYF. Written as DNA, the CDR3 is TGTGCCAGCAGCTTAGAAGGGACTAGCCTAGCGACCCAGTACTTC. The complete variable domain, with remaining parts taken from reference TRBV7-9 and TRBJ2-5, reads DTGVSQNPRHKITKRGQNVTFRCDPISEHNRLYWYRQTLGQGPEFLTYFQNEAQLEKSRLLSDRFSAERPKGSFSTLEIQRTEQGDSAMYLCASSLEGTSLATQYFGPGTRLLVL.

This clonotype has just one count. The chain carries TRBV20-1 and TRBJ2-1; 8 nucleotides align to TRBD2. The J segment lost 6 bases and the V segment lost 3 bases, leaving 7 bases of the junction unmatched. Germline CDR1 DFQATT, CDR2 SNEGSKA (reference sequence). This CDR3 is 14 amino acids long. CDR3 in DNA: TGCAGTGCTAGTGACCTAGCGGGCCTCAATGAGCAGTTCTTC. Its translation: CSASDLAGLNEQFF.

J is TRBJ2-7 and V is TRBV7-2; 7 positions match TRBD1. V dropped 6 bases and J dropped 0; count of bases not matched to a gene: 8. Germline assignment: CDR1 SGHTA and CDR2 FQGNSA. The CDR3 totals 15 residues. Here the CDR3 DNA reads TGTGCCAGCAGTTCGAGGGGGCACGGCTCCTACGAGCAGTACTTC. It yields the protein CASSSRGHGSYEQYF.

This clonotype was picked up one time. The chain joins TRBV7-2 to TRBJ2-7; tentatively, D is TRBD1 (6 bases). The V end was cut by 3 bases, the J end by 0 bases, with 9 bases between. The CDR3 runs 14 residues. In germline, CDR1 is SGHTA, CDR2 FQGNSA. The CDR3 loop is CASSFRTVSYEQYF. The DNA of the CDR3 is TGTGCCAGCAGCTTCCGGACAGTCTCCTACGAGCAGTACTTC.

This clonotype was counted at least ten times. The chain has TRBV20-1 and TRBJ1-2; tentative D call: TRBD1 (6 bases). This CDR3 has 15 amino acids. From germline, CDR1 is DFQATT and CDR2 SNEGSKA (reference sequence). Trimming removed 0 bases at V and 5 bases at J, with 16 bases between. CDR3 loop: CSARDRGRRGYGYTF. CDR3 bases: TGCAGTGCTAGAGACAGGGGTCGACGGGGTTATGGCTACACCTTC.

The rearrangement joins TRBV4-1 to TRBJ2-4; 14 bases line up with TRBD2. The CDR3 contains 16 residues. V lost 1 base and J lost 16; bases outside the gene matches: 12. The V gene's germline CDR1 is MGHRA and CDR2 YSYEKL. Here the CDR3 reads CASSQGWTSGGPDPYF. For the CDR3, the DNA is TGCGCCAGCAGCCAAGGATGGACTAGCGGGGGGCCCGATCCTTACTTC.

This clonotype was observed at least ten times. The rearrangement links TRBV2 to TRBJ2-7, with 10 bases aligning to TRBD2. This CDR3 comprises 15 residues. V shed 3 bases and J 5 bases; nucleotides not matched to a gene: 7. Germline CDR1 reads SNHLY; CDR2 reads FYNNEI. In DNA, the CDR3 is TGTGCCAGCAGTGATCCAGCTAGCGGGAGCCACGAGCAGTACTTC. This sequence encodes CASSDPASGSHEQYF. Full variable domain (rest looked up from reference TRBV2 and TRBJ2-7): EPEVTQTPSHQVTQMGQEVILRCVPISNHLYFYWYRQILGQKVEFLVSFYNNEISEKSEIFDDQFSVERPDGSNFTLKIRSTKLEDSAMYFCASSDPASGSHEQYFGPGTRLTVT.

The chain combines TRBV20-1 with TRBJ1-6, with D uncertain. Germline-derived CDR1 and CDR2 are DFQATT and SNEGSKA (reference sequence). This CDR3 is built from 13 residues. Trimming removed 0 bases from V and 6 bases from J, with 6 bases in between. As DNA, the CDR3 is TGCAGTGCTAGAGACAGTGGTAATTCACCCCTCCACTTT. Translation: CSARDSGNSPLHF.

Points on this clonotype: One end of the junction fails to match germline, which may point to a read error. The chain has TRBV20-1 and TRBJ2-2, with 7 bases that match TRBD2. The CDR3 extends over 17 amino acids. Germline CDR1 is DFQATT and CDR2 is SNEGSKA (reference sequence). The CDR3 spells CNARATGGRGPTGELFF. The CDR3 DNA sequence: TGCAATGCTAGAGCCACCGGGGGGAGGGGACCCACCGGGGAGCTGTTTTTT.

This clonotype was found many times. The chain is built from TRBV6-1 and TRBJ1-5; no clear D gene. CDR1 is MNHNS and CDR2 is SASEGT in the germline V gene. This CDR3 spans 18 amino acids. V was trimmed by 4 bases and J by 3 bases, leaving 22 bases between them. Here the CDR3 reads CASSGVSFRRAFNQPQHF. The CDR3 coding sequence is TGTGCCAGCAGTGGCGTGTCATTCCGCCGGGCTTTCAATCAGCCCCAGCATTTT.

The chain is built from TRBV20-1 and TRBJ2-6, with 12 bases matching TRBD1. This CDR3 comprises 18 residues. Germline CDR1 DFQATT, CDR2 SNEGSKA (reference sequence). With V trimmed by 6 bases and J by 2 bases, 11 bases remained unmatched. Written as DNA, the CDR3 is TGCAGTGCGCCGATTCCGGGACAGGGGGCGACTGGGGCCAACGTCCTGACTTTC. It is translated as CSAPIPGQGATGANVLTF.

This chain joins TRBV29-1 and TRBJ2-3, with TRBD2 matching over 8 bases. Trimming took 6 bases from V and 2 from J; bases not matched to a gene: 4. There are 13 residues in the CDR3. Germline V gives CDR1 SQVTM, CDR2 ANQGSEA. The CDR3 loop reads CSVSGRHTDTQYF. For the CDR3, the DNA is TGCAGCGTAAGCGGGAGACACACAGATACGCAGTATTTT.